The T cell receptor (beta chain) described here comes from a study of T-cell reconstitution after alpha-beta-depleted transplantation in children. Trimming removed 0 bases at V and 8 bases at J, with 11 bases between. Germline-derived CDR1 and CDR2 are SGHRS and YFSETQ. This CDR3 has 13 residues. Unique molecular identifiers were incorporated into the prepared TCRbeta library. TCRdb processed the PCR reads anew with MiXCR; each CDR3 protein has one entry. The table shows some 530,000 distinct CDR3 sequences, with 9.5% to 15% occurring only once. This clonotype was counted a few times. Sequenced here: PBMCs from the stem cell graft donor, sampled from the stem cell graft. This TCR derives from a human donor who donated a stem cell graft to a child with combined immunodeficiency. The chain carries TRBV5-1 and TRBJ1-2; D is uncertain. The chain's CDR3 is CASSLAGLSGYTF. The CDR3 bases are TGCGCCAGCAGCTTGGCCGGCCTAAGCGGCTACACCTTC.